The 25 T cell receptor beta chains reported below all come from one sample, sequenced in a study of tumor-infiltrating lymphocytes in primary liver carcinoma. From unsorted bulk tissue weighing about 20-33 mg, DNA and RNA were co-extracted. The input was approximately 500 ng total RNA; TCR beta cDNA was made from it with a constant-region primer. Amplification in three nested multiplex PCR rounds with slightly modified ARM-PCR gave rise to TCR beta libraries. Investigators reported that the first two PCR rounds, at 10 cycles each, used TRBV1-TRBV30 forward primers with a C-beta reverse primer. TCRdb used MiXCR to reprocess the multiplex PCR reads, holding one entry per CDR3 protein. The repertoire has about 120,000 distinct CDR3 sequences, about two thirds of them found once; the top ten carry 8.1%. Sample: tumor-adjacent normal liver tissue. These receptors were taken from a woman aged 60 to 75 with primary liver carcinoma and hepatitis B virus infection.

Regarding this clonotype: A much larger clone differs by one base, so this may be a read error. J is TRBJ2-1 and V is TRBV7-8; possible D gene TRBD2, 6 bases. Trimming cost V 8 bases and J 6 bases, with 20 bases left between them. This CDR3 region has 15 residues. Germline V lookup: CDR1 SGHVS, CDR2 FQNEAQ. The CDR3 is CASGGARVGSNEQFF. CDR3 sequence (DNA): TGTGCCAGCGGCGGGGCGCGGGTGGGGTCCAATGAGCAGTTCTTC.

This clonotype was seen once. This rearrangement joins TRBV11-1 to TRBJ2-7; D is perhaps TRBD1 or TRBD2 (6 bases each). From germline, CDR1 is SGHAT and CDR2 FQDESV (reference sequence). The CDR3 is made up of 15 amino acids. CDR3 in amino acids: CVSSLRTAGLREQYF. The CDR3 DNA reads TGTGTAAGCAGCCTTCGGACAGCAGGACTACGCGAGCAGTACTTC.

V usage is TRBV6-5 and J usage is TRBJ2-1; no firm D call. The CDR3 spans 16 residues. CDR1 and CDR2 from the germline V gene are MNHEY and SVGAGI. V lost 2 bases to trimming and J lost 6 bases, with 17 bases between them. CDR3 residues: CASSYEAEPSCNEQFF. CDR3 bases: TGTGCCAGCAGTTACGAGGCGGAACCAAGCTGCAATGAGCAGTTCTTC.

For this clonotype: A much larger clone differs from this one at a single base, so this may be a read error. J is TRBJ2-7 and V is TRBV5-1; tentatively, D is TRBD1 (5 bases). V lost 0 bases and J 2 bases, leaving 12 bases between the germline ends. The CDR3 is 15 residues long. Germline CDR1 reads SGHRS; CDR2 reads YFSETQ. The CDR3 loop reads CASSLGVPGTYEQYF. DNA for the CDR3: TGCGCCAGCAGCTTGGGTGTTCCAGGGACCTACGAGCAGTACTTC.

A note on this clonotype: At one of its ends the junction is not consistent with the germline gene, which may arise from a read error. The genes are TRBV6-1 and TRBJ2-5; possible D gene TRBD1, 5 bases. The CDR3 contains 15 residues. Germline V lookup: CDR1 MNHNS, CDR2 SASEGT. CDR3 in amino acids: CASRGAGAIQETQYF. As DNA, the CDR3 is TGTGCCAGCAGAGGAGCTGGGGCAATCCAAGAGACCCAGTATTTC.

Details on this clonotype: Without the conserved terminal phenylalanine or tryptophan, this CDR3 likely stems from a read error. The V call is TRBV28, the J call TRBJ2-3, with D possibly being TRBD1 (5 bases). This CDR3 spans 13 amino acids. Germline loops: CDR1 MDHEN, CDR2 SYDVKM. CDR3 sequence (DNA): TGTGCCAGCAGTCTTCAGGGTCCAGATACACAGTATTAT. This encodes CASSLQGPDTQYY.

On this clonotype: One end of the junction is discordant with germline, which a read error may explain. This chain uses TRBV7-9 with TRBJ2-6; the D gene could be TRBD1 or TRBD2 (5 bases each). The CDR3 covers 17 residues. From germline, CDR1 is SEHNR and CDR2 FQNEAQ (reference sequence). The CDR3 is CASSLRLRASGASVLTF. The CDR3, as DNA: TGTGCCAGCAGCTTAAGATTGAGGGCCTCTGGGGCCAGCGTCCTGACTTTC.

Remarks on this clonotype: With a much larger clone just one base away, this may be a read error. This chain connects TRBV10-3 to TRBJ2-1, with a tentative D call TRBD1 (6 bases). The CDR3 spans 13 residues. Germline lookup yields CDR1 ENHRY and CDR2 SYGVKD. V was cut by 6 bases and J by 9 bases, with 15 bases left in between. The CDR3 coding sequence is TGTGCCATCAGGGGGATAGGGGGTGTTGAGCAGTTCTTC. Its protein is CAIRGIGGVEQFF.

Concerning this clonotype: The junction departs from germline at one end; a sequencing error may be responsible. The chain is built from TRBV11-1 and TRBJ2-4, with D maybe TRBD1 (10 bases). CDR3 length: 16 residues. CDR1 is SGHAT and CDR2 is FQDESV in the germline V gene (reference sequence). The CDR3 nucleotides read TGTGCCGGCAACTTAGCGGGGGACAGGGGACAAAATATTCAGCACTTC. Amino acid sequence: CAGNLAGDRGQNIQHF.

About this clonotype itself: The CDR3 end shows no conserved phenylalanine or tryptophan, and so a read error is likely. The V gene is TRBV6-5, the J gene TRBJ2-1; the match to TRBD1 covers 11 bases. The CDR3 contains 16 residues. The germline gives CDR1 MNHEY, CDR2 SVGAGI. The CDR3 loop is CVGSYPGQGARNEQFY. The CDR3 DNA follows: TGTGTCGGCAGTTACCCAGGACAGGGGGCGCGGAATGAGCAGTTCTAC.

As concerns this clonotype: A clone one base away is much larger, so this may be a read error. The rearrangement uses TRBV30 and TRBJ2-7, with 10 bases aligning to TRBD1. The CDR3 consists of 14 residues. CDR1 GTSNPN and CDR2 SVGIG come from the germline V gene (reference sequence). This CDR3 reads CAWSTGTGAYEQCF. CDR3 sequence (DNA): TGTGCCTGGAGTACCGGGACAGGGGCCTACGAGCAGTGCTTC.

Of note for this clonotype: Germline and junction disagree at one end, which may indicate a read error. The chain is built from TRBV19 and TRBJ1-1; D unclear. CDR1 and CDR2 from the germline V gene are LNHDA and SQIVND (reference sequence). This CDR3 is 12 amino acids long. The DNA of the CDR3 is TGTGTCAGTAGCAGGTTGAACACTGAAGCTTTCTTT. This translates into CVSSRLNTEAFF. The whole variable domain, remainder taken from reference TRBV19 and TRBJ1-1, is DGGITQSPKYLFRKEGQNVTLSCEQNLNHDAMYWYRQDPGQGLRLIYYSQIVNDFQKGDIAEGYSVSREKKESFPLTVTSAQKNPTAFYLCVSSRLNTEAFFGQGTRLTVV.

Remarks on this clonotype: At one of its ends the junction is not consistent with the germline gene, which may arise from a read error. The chain carries TRBV6-5 and TRBJ2-5, with no clear D. The CDR3 length is 13 residues. Germline V lookup: CDR1 MNHEY, CDR2 SVGAGI. CDR3 nucleotide sequence: TGTACCAGCATGCTTCGGGCCCAAGAGACCAAGTACTTC. It is translated as CTSMLRAQETKYF.

Of note for this clonotype: The junction departs from the called germline gene at one end, perhaps through a read error. The CDR3 spells CVSSTGTGTFMNTEAFF. CDR3 sequence (DNA): TGTGTCAGCAGTACCGGGACGGGGACCTTTATGAACACTGAAGCTTTCTTT. V usage is TRBV5-6 and J usage is TRBJ1-1, with D perhaps matching TRBD1 (5 bases). The CDR3 sequence is 17 residues long. In germline, CDR1 is SGHDT, CDR2 YYEEEE.

The chain carries TRBV11-3 and TRBJ1-4; D is uncertain. With 5 bases removed from V and 11 bases from J, the gap between germline ends came to 21 bases. Germline V gene sequence: CDR1 SGHNT, CDR2 YENEEA. The CDR3 totals 15 residues. The CDR3 protein is CASSPSRAPSEKLFF. The CDR3 nucleotides are TGTGCCAGCAGCCCAAGTCGGGCCCCGAGTGAGAAACTGTTTTTT.

The V and J genes are TRBV5-1 and TRBJ2-7, with D possibly TRBD2 on 5 matching bases. V was pared by 4 bases and J by 4 bases, with 18 bases between. The CDR3 extends over 15 amino acids. CDR1 SGHRS and CDR2 YFSETQ come from the germline V gene. In DNA form, the CDR3 reads TGCGCCAGCAGCGTAGCGAGAGGGTCCTCATACGAGCAGTACTTC. The encoded protein is CASSVARGSSYEQYF.

DNA of the CDR3: TGTGCCAGCAGTGACGAGTATGGGAATGCCGGGGAGCTGTTTTTT. Translating gives CASSDEYGNAGELFF. The chain employs TRBV2 and TRBJ2-2; D gene unclear. V was cut by 3 bases and J by 6 bases, with 14 bases left in between. Germline CDR1 is SNHLY and CDR2 is FYNNEI. CDR3 length equals 15 residues.

The rearrangement joins TRBV20-1 to TRBJ1-1; tentative D call: TRBD1 (5 bases). Deletions cut 5 bases from V and 7 bases from J, with 11 bases between. In germline, CDR1 is DFQATT, CDR2 SNEGSKA (reference sequence). The CDR3 covers 11 residues. CDR3 in amino acids: CSARPQGEAFF. The CDR3 DNA reads TGCAGTGCTCGGCCCCAGGGTGAAGCTTTCTTT.

Regarding this clonotype: Here the CDR3 omits its conserved ending phenylalanine or tryptophan, so a read error is the likely source. It is unclear where the CDR3 begins or ends on the DNA, so no DNA is shown, and the CDR3 is as TCRdb lists it. The gene calls are TRBV5-5 and TRBJ2-5; the tabulated D call, TRBD2, remains unverified against the DNA. The CDR3 spans 15 residues, counting both ends. CDR1 is SGHKS, CDR2 YYEKEE, per germline (reference sequence). The CDR3 protein is CASCFGLMNQETQCL.

A word on this clonotype: Mismatch with germline at one junction end may stem from a read error. Here the CDR3 DNA reads TGTGCCAGCAGCTTGGGCAGGAGTATTTCTAAGTATGGCTACACCTTC. It specifies CASSLGRSISKYGYTF. The chain recombines TRBV13 with TRBJ1-2; no clear D. The CDR3 is 16 amino acids. Germline values: CDR1 PRHDT, CDR2 FYEKMQ (reference sequence). Supplemented by reference TRBV13 and TRBJ1-2, the full variable domain reads AAGVIQSPRHLIKEKRETATLKCYPIPRHDTVYWYQQGPGQDPQFLISFYEKMQSDKGSIPDRFSAQQFSDYHSELNMSSLELGDSALYFCASSLGRSISKYGYTFGSGTRLTVV.

The CDR3 reads CASNPKTGHHGYTF. CDR3 nucleotides: TGTGCCAGCAACCCCAAGACAGGGCACCATGGCTACACCTTC. The chain uses TRBV6-6 and TRBJ1-2; TRBD1 matches 7 bases. V shed 7 bases and J 6 bases; nucleotides not matched to a gene: 11. CDR3 size: 14 residues. Looked up from germline, CDR1 is MNHNY and CDR2 is SVGAGI (reference sequence).

The V call is TRBV29-1, the J call TRBJ2-2; D is perhaps TRBD2 (5 bases). The CDR3 loop spans 14 amino acids. In germline, CDR1 is SQVTM, CDR2 ANQGSEA. Trimming left V 6 bases short and J 6 bases short, with 17 bases between. For the CDR3, the DNA is TGCAGCGTCGACGAGGGAACGGGATCCGGGGAGCTGTTTTTT. Translating it yields CSVDEGTGSGELFF.

Worth noting for this clonotype: This sequence may be a read error, since a much larger clone differs from it by one base. This chain uses TRBV7-9 with TRBJ2-1; weak D call: TRBD2 (5 bases). Germline V lookup: CDR1 SEHNR, CDR2 FQNEAQ (reference sequence). The CDR3 runs 12 residues. V was trimmed by 1 base and J by 12 bases, leaving 10 bases between them. The CDR3 is CASSLEFGGQFF. The CDR3 DNA reads as TGTGCCAGCAGCTTAGAGTTCGGAGGGCAGTTCTTC.

On this clonotype: This may come from a read error, since a much larger clone is one base off. The genes are TRBV2 and TRBJ2-5; 8 nucleotides line up with TRBD1. The CDR3 has 12 amino acids. J lost 5 bases, V lost 9 bases, and 5 bases had no gene match. Per the germline V gene, CDR1 is SNHLY and CDR2 is FYNNEI. The CDR3 sequence is CARSRQGETQYF. In DNA form, the CDR3 reads TGTGCCAGATCAAGACAGGGGGAGACCCAGTACTTC.

This clonotype was detected many times. The chain carries TRBV24-1 and TRBJ1-5, with a weak D call TRBD1 (6 bases). The CDR3 is 14 amino acids. The ends were cut back, 3 bases at V and 6 bases at J, with 11 bases in the middle. Germline CDR1 reads KGHDR; CDR2 reads SFDVKD. DNA of the CDR3: TGTGCCACCAGTGATACTACAGGGCTTCAGCCCCAGCATTTT. It yields the protein CATSDTTGLQPQHF.